A selection of T cell receptor beta chains follows, all from one sample in a study of OX40 agonist ivuxolimab in advanced cancers. Libraries were prepared by immunoSEQ multiplex PCR; TCRdb keeps only in-frame clonotypes and omits some of them. In the table there are about 79,000 clones, roughly four fifths of which are singletons. The input for sequencing was CD4+ or CD8+ T cells sorted from blood, taken in a trial of the OX40 agonist ivuxolimab. These receptors were collected from an adult with an advanced solid tumor such as melanoma, head and neck, liver or kidney cancer. Both conserved end residues are part of each CDR3. A D gene is named only where the DNA matches it firmly. Not all rows give a size; the values are once, few, many and, for expanded clones, a class.

v_call,clone_size,d_call,cdr3_length,j_call,cdr3_nt,cdr3_aa
TRBV18,once,-,16,TRBJ2-5,TGTGCCAGCTCACCTAATTTCGGTGGGGTCCAAGAGACCCAGTACTTC,CASSPNFGGVQETQYF
TRBV19,-,-,14,TRBJ2-5,TGTGCCAGTTGTGACCTAACCGGGGAAGAGACCCAGTACTTC,CASCDLTGEETQYF
TRBV9,-,-,15,TRBJ1-3,TGTGCCAGCAGCGTTGGGACGGCCTCTGGAAACACCATATATTTT,CASSVGTASGNTIYF
TRBV11-2,-,-,13,TRBJ1-1,TGTGCCAGCACCCAAAGCGGGAACACTGAAGCTTTCTTT,CASTQSGNTEAFF
TRBV7-2,-,-,13,TRBJ2-3,TGTGCCAGCAGCCTACCCACCACAGATACGCAGTATTTT,CASSLPTTDTQYF
TRBV19,-,TRBD1,15,TRBJ2-5,TGTGCCAGTAGCCCCCGTGGACAGGTAAAAGAGACCCAGTACTTC,CASSPRGQVKETQYF
TRBV19,once,-,15,TRBJ1-3,TGTGCCAGTAGTACTATACAGGGATCTGGAAACACCATATATTTT,CASSTIQGSGNTIYF
TRBV30,-,-,14,TRBJ1-5,TGTGCCTGGAGTGCGGGAAACCTTTATCAGCCCCAGCATTTT,CAWSAGNLYQPQHF
TRBV5-6,-,-,14,TRBJ2-2,TGTGCCAGCCGTGGGGGGCTGATAACCGGGGAGCTGTTTTTT,CASRGGLITGELFF
TRBV29-1,-,-,12,TRBJ2-5,TGCAGCGTGGCCTCCCGGGTAGAGACCCAGTACTTC,CSVASRVETQYF
TRBV18,-,-,15,TRBJ1-5,TGTGCCAGCTCGGAACAGGGCCAGTCCTCGGGGCCCCAGCATTTT,CASSEQGQSSGPQHF
TRBV29-1,-,-,12,TRBJ2-5,TGCAGCATGGGACCGAGCCAAGAGACCCAGTACTTC,CSMGPSQETQYF
TRBV6-1,few,TRBD2,14,TRBJ2-1,TGTGCCAGCAACCTAGCGGGAGATCTGAATGAGCAGTTCTTC,CASNLAGDLNEQFF
TRBV7-2,-,-,14,TRBJ1-6,TGTGCCAGCAGCTTGCCCCTCCACCCGCAGCCCCTCCACTTT,CASSLPLHPQPLHF
TRBV4-1,-,-,13,TRBJ2-5,TGCGCCAGCAAGGAAACTAACCAAGAGACCCAGTACTTC,CASKETNQETQYF
TRBV7-2,-,TRBD2,18,TRBJ2-6,TGTGCCAGCAGCTCCAGGACTAGCGGGGACTCTGGGGCCAACGTCCTGACTTTC,CASSSRTSGDSGANVLTF
TRBV18,-,TRBD2,15,TRBJ2-1,TGTGCCAGCTCACCACTAGCGGGAGTAGGCAATGAGCAGTTCTTC,CASSPLAGVGNEQFF
TRBV2,-,-,14,TRBJ1-5,TGTGCCAGCAGTGTTTACAGCTCTTATCAGCCCCAGCATTTT,CASSVYSSYQPQHF
TRBV7-2,few,TRBD1,15,TRBJ1-6,TGTGCCAGCAGCGTACCGGGACAGGGTAATTCACCCCTCCACTTT,CASSVPGQGNSPLHF
TRBV2,-,TRBD1,17,TRBJ1-5,TGTGCCAGCTCCCGGGACAGGGGGCGAGGGGTTAATCAGCCCCAGCATTTT,CASSRDRGRGVNQPQHF
TRBV28,once,TRBD1,15,TRBJ1-5,TGTGCCAGCAGGGCAGGGGGAGGTGGCAATCAGCCCCAGCATTTT,CASRAGGGGNQPQHF
TRBV7-9,few,-,12,TRBJ2-1,TGTGCCAGCACCCAGGATGTTGGTGAGCAGTTCTTC,CASTQDVGEQFF
TRBV21-1,-,-,13,TRBJ1-6,TGTGCCAGCCGGGGCGGGGATAATTCACCCCTCCACTTT,CASRGGDNSPLHF
TRBV9,-,TRBD1,13,TRBJ1-2,TGTGCCAGCAGCGTCCCAGGGGGTAATGGCTACACCTTC,CASSVPGGNGYTF
TRBV28,few,TRBD1,16,TRBJ2-3,TGTGCCAGCATCCATAGGGGGACAGGGTACACAGATACGCAGTATTTT,CASIHRGTGYTDTQYF
TRBV28,-,TRBD2,14,TRBJ2-3,TGTGCCAGCGAGACTAGCGGGAGGGCGGATACGCAGTATTTT,CASETSGRADTQYF
TRBV5-4,-,-,12,TRBJ2-7,TGTGCCAGCAGCCAAAGAGACTACGAGCAGTACTTC,CASSQRDYEQYF
TRBV18,-,TRBD1,14,TRBJ2-1,TGTGCCAGCTCACCAGTGACAGGGGACAATGAGCAGTTCTTC,CASSPVTGDNEQFF
TRBV6-1,few,-,13,TRBJ1-6,TGTGCCAGCAGTGATGGTGGGGGTCCACCCCTCCACTTT,CASSDGGGPPLHF
TRBV9,-,TRBD2,16,TRBJ2-1,TGTGCCAGCAGTCTAACTAGCGGGAGGAAATACAATGAGCAGTTCTTC,CASSLTSGRKYNEQFF
TRBV25-1,once,-,13,TRBJ2-7,TGTGCCAGCAGTGAGGGACTTAGGAACGAGCAGTACTTC,CASSEGLRNEQYF
TRBV7-7,-,TRBD1,13,TRBJ2-5,TGTGCCACAGAGAGGGACAGGGGAGAGACCCAGTACTTC,CATERDRGETQYF
TRBV27,-,-,15,TRBJ2-1,TGTGCCAGCAGCCGACTAGGGTCGAGCTACAATGAGCAGTTCTTC,CASSRLGSSYNEQFF
TRBV6-6,-,TRBD2,15,TRBJ2-1,TGTGCCAGCAGTTTACGTGGGACTAAGGTCAATGAGCAGTTCTTC,CASSLRGTKVNEQFF
TRBV7-8,-,TRBD2,16,TRBJ2-1,TGTGCCAGCAGCTTAGATCGACTAGCGGGGAGAGGTTGGCAGTTCTTC,CASSLDRLAGRGWQFF
TRBV27,-,TRBD2,18,TRBJ2-2,TGTGCCAGCAGCCCCCGGGGGAGCGGGAGGATTCGCACCGGGGAGCTGTTTTTT,CASSPRGSGRIRTGELFF
TRBV5-5,-,TRBD1,15,TRBJ2-2,TGTGCCAGCAGCCACGGGACAGCGGTTACCGGGGAGCTGTTTTTT,CASSHGTAVTGELFF
TRBV5-4,-,-,14,TRBJ2-7,TGTGCCAGCAGCTTGTTGGGAGATCTCGACGAGCAGTACTTC,CASSLLGDLDEQYF
TRBV9,-,-,14,TRBJ2-5,TGTGCCAGCAGCGTCGGACAGCTCCAAGAGACCCAGTACTTC,CASSVGQLQETQYF
TRBV2,few,TRBD2,16,TRBJ2-4,TGTGCCAGCAGTCTCGGCGGGGGAGCAGCCAAAAACATTCAGTACTTC,CASSLGGGAAKNIQYF